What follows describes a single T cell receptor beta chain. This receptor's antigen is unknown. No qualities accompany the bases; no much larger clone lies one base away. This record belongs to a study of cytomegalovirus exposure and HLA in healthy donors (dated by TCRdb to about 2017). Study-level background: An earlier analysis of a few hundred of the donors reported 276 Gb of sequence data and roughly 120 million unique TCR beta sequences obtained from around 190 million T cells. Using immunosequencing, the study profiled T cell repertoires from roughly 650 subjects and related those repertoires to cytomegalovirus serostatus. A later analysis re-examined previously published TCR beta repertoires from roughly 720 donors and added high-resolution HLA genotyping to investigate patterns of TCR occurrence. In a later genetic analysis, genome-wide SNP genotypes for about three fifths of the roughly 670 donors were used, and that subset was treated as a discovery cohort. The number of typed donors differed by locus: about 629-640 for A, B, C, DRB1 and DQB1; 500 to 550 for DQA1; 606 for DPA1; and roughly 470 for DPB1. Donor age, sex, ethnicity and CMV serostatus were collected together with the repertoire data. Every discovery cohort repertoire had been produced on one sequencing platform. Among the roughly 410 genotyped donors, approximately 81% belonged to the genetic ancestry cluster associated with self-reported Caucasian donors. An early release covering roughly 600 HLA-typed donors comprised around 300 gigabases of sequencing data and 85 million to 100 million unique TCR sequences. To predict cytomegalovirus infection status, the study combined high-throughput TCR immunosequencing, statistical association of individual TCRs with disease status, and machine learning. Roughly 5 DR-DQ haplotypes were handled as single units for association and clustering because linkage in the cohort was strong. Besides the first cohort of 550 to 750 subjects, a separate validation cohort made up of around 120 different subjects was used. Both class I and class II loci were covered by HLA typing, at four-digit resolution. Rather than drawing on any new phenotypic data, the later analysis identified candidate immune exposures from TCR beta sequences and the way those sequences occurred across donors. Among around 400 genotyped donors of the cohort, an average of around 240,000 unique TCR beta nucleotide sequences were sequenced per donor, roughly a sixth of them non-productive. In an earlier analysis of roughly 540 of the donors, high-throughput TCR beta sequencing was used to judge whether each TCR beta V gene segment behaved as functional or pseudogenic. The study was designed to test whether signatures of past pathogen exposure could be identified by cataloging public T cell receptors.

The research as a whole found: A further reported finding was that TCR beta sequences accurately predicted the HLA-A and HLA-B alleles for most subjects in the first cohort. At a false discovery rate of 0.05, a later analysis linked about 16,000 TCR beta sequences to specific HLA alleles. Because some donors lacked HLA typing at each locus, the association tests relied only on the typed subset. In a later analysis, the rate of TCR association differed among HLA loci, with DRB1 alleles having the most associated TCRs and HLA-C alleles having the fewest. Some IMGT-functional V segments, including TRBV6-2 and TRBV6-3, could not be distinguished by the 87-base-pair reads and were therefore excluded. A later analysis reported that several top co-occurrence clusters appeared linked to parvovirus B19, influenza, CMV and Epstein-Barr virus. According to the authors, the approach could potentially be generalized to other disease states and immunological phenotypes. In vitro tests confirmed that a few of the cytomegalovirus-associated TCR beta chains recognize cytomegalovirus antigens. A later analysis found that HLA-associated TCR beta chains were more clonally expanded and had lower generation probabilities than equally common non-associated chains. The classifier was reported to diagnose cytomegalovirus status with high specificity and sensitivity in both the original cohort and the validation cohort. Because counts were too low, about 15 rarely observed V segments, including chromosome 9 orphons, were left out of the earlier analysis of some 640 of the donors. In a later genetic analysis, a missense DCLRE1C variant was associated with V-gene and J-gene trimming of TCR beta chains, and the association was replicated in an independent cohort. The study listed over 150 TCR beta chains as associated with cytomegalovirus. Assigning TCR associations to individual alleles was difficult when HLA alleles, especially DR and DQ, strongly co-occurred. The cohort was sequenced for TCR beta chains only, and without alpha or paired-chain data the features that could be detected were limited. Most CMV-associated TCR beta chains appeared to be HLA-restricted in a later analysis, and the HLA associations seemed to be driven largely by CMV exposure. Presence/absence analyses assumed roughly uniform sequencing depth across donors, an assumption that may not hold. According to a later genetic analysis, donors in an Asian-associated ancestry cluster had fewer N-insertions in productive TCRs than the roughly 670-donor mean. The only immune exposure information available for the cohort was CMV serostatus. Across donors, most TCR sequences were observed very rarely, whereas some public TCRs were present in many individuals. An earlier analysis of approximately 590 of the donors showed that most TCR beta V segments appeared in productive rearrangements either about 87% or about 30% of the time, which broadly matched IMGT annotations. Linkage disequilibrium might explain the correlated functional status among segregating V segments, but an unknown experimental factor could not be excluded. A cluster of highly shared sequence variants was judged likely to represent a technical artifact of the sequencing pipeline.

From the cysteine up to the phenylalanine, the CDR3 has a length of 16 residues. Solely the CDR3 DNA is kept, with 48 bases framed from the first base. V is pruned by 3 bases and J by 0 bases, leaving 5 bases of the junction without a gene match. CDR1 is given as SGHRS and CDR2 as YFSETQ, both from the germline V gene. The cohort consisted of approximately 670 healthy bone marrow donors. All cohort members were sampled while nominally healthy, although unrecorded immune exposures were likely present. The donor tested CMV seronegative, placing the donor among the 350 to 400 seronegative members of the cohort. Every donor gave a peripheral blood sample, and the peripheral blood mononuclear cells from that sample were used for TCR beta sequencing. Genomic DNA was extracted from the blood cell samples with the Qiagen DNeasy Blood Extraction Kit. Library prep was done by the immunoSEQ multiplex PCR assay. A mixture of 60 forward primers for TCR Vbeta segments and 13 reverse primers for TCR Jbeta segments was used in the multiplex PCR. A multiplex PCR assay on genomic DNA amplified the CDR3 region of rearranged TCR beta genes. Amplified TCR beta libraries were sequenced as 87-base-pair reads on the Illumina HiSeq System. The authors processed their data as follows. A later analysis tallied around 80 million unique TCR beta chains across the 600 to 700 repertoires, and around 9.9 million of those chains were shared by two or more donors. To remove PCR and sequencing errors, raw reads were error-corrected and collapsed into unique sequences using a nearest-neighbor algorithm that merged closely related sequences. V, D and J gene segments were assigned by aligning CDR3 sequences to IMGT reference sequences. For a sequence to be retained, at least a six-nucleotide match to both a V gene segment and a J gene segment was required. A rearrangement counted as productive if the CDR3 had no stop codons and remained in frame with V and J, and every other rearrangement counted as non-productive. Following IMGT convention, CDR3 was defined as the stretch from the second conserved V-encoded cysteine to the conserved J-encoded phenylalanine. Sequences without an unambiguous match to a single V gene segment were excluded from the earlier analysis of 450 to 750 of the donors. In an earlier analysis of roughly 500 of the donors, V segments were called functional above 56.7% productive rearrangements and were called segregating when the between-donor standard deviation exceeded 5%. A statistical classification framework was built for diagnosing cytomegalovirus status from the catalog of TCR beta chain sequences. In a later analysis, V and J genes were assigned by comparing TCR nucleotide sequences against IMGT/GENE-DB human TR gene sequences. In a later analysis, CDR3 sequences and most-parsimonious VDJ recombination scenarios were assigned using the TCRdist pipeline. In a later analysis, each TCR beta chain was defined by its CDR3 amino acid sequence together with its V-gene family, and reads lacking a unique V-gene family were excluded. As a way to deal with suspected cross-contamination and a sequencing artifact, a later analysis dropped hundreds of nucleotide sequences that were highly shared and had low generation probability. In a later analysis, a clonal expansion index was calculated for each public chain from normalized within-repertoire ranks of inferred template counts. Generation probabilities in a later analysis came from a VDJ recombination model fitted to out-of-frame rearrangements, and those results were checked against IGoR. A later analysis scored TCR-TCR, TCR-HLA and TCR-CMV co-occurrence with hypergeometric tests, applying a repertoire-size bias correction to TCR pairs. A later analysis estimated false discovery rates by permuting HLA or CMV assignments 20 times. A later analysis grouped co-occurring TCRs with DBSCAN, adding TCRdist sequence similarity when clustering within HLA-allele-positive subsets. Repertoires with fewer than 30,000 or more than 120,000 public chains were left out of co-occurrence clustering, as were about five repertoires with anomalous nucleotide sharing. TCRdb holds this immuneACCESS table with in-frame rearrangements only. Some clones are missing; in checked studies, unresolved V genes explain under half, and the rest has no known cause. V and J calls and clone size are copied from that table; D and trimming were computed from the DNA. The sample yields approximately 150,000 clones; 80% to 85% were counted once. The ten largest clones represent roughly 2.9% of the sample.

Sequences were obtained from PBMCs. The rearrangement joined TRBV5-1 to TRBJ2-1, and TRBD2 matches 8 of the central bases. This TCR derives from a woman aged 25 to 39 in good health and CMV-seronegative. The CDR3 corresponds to CASSSTGTSSYNEQFF. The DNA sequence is TGCGCCAGCAGCTCGACCGGGACTAGCTCCTACAATGAGCAGTTCTTC. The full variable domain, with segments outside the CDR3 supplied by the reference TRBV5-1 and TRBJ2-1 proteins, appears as KAGVTQTPRYLIKTRGQQVTLSCSPISGHRSVSWYQQTPGQGLQFLFEYFSETQRNKGNFPGRFSGRQFSNSRSEMNVSTLELGDSALYLCASSSTGTSSYNEQFFGPGTRLTVL.